This T cell receptor beta chain was sequenced for a study of cytotoxic CD8 clonotypes in ibrutinib-treated CLL. The CDR3 has 14 residues. CDR1 is SGDLS and CDR2 is YYNGEE in the germline V gene. V lost 4 bases, J lost 5 bases, and 16 bases lay in between. Libraries were prepared by immunoSEQ multiplex PCR; TCRdb keeps only in-frame clonotypes and omits some of them. The sample holds 50,000 or so clones; 70% to 90% are singletons and the top ten take just over 20%. The sequence came from a human donor with chronic lymphocytic leukemia. Here the sequenced sample was PBMCs, taken after 24 months of ibrutinib treatment. The chain recombines TRBV9 with TRBJ2-7, with unresolved D. CDR3 nucleotides: TGTGCCAGCAGCAGAGACGCCGGGCGTGACGAGCAGTACTTC. Translation gives CASSRDAGRDEQYF. Variable domain in full (rest from reference TRBV9 and TRBJ2-7): DSGVTQTPKHLITATGQRVTLRCSPRSGDLSVYWYQQSLDQGLQFLIQYYNGEERAKGNILERFSAQQFPDLHSELNLSSLELGDSALYFCASSRDAGRDEQYFGPGTRLTVT.